This T cell receptor (beta chain) was recovered during a study of T cell repertoires in cytomegalovirus infection. As for the study in general: Public TCR beta signatures were indicative of both CMV infection and a matching HLA type. The study, taken as a whole, reports: It was HLA-C-restricted CMV-specific TCR beta clonotypes that dominated the response ex vivo. The cumulative frequency of public TCR beta families identified carriers of CMV plus the relevant HLA.

TCRdb reanalysed the reads using MiXCR and keeps one entry per CDR3 protein. The sample holds 250,000 to 300,000 distinct CDR3 sequences, approximately 9% seen once. CDR3 length: 17 amino acids. CDR1 and CDR2 (germline): SGHAT, FQNNGV. Trimming stripped 2 bases from V and 1 base from J, with 17 bases between. This clonotype has ten or more counts. Its matching antigen is unknown. The genes are TRBV11-2 and TRBJ1-1, with a weak D call TRBD1 (6 bases). The sequence derives from a human donor in good health (CMV status not recorded). Some clones in this sample may be carry-over from other donors' samples. Sequences were obtained from PBMCs. CDR3 nucleotide sequence: TGTGCCAGCAGCTTACGGGGGCCGACAGTCCGGAACACTGAAGCTTTCTTT. Amino acid sequence: CASSLRGPTVRNTEAFF.